This T cell receptor beta chain is from a study of T cell responses to AZD1222 COVID-19 vaccine. Whole-study context: The study pooled second doses at about 4 or about 12 weeks.

Germline CDR1 reads GTSNPN; CDR2 reads SVGIG (reference sequence). V lost 3 bases, J lost 3 bases, and 29 bases lay in between. The CDR3 runs to 19 residues. A note on this clone: Its antigen is not known.

The repertoire was sequenced with immunoSEQ multiplex PCR; TCRdb's copy has only in-frame clones and lacks some. The sample gives approximately 110,000 clones, 87% of which show up once; around a tenth is in the top ten. Points from the study as a whole: Repertoires were obtained only post-peak T cell response.

This chain uses TRBV30 with TRBJ1-2; TRBD1 might be the D (5 bases). This clonotype originated in an adult in good health. The sequencing here drew on peripheral blood, taken on day 0 of AZD1222 vaccination. The CDR3 bases are TGTGCCTGGAGACAACGTAAAGGCCCCCCAGGGCCAGAAGACTATGGCTACACCTTC. This sequence encodes CAWRQRKGPPGPEDYGYTF.